These 8 T cell receptor beta chains were sequenced from one sample in a study of blood T cell repertoires in COVID-19 (TCRdb year 2020). Libraries were constructed by the immunoSEQ multiplex PCR assay. In TCRdb, the immuneACCESS table is reduced to in-frame sequences with V and J assigned. These tables do not hold every clone; where another copy was compared, an unresolved V gene accounts for under half, and the others remain unexplained. The sample includes around 300,000 clones, with just under 90% observed a single time. The biggest ten clones account for 6.3% of the sample. Sequenced input: peripheral blood. The receptors were sampled from a woman between 45 and 65 years old with COVID-19, enrolled during active disease.

The chain recombines TRBV21-1 with TRBJ2-3; TRBD2 reflects the table's D call only, with no check against the DNA. TRBV21-1 is classified as a pseudogene. CDR3 size: 12 residues. CDR3 residues: CASSKDIRTQYF. The CDR3 DNA follows: TGTGCCAGCAGCAAAGATATCCGGACGCAGTATTTT.

The chain is built from TRBV20-1 and TRBJ1-5; D unresolved. There are 15 residues in the CDR3. Germline CDR1 and CDR2: DFQATT and SNEGSKA (reference sequence). V was shortened by 3 bases and J by 1 base, with 13 bases between the two germline ends. DNA for the CDR3: TGCAGTGCTAGTGGGCCCCCACAGAGCAATCAGCCCCAGCATTTT. Translated: CSASGPPQSNQPQHF.

V is TRBV30 and J is TRBJ2-1; 7 bases line up with TRBD2. The V and J ends lost 2 bases and 0 bases, in that order; junction bases with no gene match: 10. The CDR3 length is 17 residues. Germline-derived CDR1 and CDR2 are GTSNPN and SVGIG (reference sequence). CDR3 bases: TGTGCCTGGAGTCCCCTCTCGTGGGAGGGCTCCTACAATGAGCAGTTCTTC. Residues: CAWSPLSWEGSYNEQFF.

This chain links TRBV5-1 with TRBJ2-2, with D uncertain. This CDR3 has 16 amino acids. The germline V gene has CDR1 SGHRS and CDR2 YFSETQ. Trimming removed 4 bases from V and 3 bases from J, with 16 bases in between. The CDR3 sequence is CASSTPSVLYTGELFF. DNA of the CDR3: TGCGCCAGCAGCACGCCCTCCGTACTTTACACCGGGGAGCTGTTTTTT. The variable domain in full, completed from reference TRBV5-1 and TRBJ2-2, reads KAGVTQTPRYLIKTRGQQVTLSCSPISGHRSVSWYQQTPGQGLQFLFEYFSETQRNKGNFPGRFSGRQFSNSRSEMNVSTLELGDSALYLCASSTPSVLYTGELFFGEGSRLTVL.

This chain joins TRBV5-6 and TRBJ1-3, with TRBD1 identical over 9 bases. The CDR3 has 16 residues. The trim removed 3 bases at V and 0 bases at J, leaving 4 bases unmatched. Germline loops: CDR1 SGHDT, CDR2 YYEEEE. Here the CDR3 DNA reads TGTGCCAGCAGCTCGGACAGGGGAAGCTCTGGAAACACCATATATTTT. Amino acids: CASSSDRGSSGNTIYF. Full variable domain (missing parts from reference TRBV5-6 and TRBJ1-3): DAGVTQSPTHLIKTRGQQVTLRCSPKSGHDTVSWYQQALGQGPQFIFQYYEEEERQRGNFPDRFSGHQFPNYSSELNVNALLLGDSALYLCASSSDRGSSGNTIYFGEGSWLTVV.

The J gene is TRBJ2-1, the V gene TRBV11-3; 11 bases are shared with TRBD2. In germline, CDR1 is SGHNT, CDR2 YENEEA. J gave up 4 bases and V 1 base, and 12 bases lay outside the gene matches. CDR3 length: 19 residues. The DNA for the CDR3 is TGTGCCAGCAGCTTAGCACTAGCGGGAGATGGTTTTCCATACAATGAGCAGTTCTTC. This gives the protein CASSLALAGDGFPYNEQFF. Combining the CDR3 with reference TRBV11-3 and TRBJ2-1 gives the whole variable domain EAGVVQSPRYKIIEKKQPVAFWCNPISGHNTLYWYLQNLGQGPELLIRYENEEAVDDSQLPKDRFSAERLKGVDSTLKIQPAELGDSAVYLCASSLALAGDGFPYNEQFFGPGTRLTVL.

The J gene is TRBJ1-2, the V gene TRBV6-5; D is perhaps TRBD1 (5 bases). The CDR3 has 14 residues. CDR1 and CDR2 from the germline V gene are MNHEY and SVGAGI. Trimming shortened V by 2 bases and J by 8 bases, and 15 bases separated the two germline ends. CDR3 in DNA: TGTGCCAGCAGTTACGGGCCCCATGGGGGGGGCTACACCTTC. Translating it yields CASSYGPHGGGYTF.

The CDR3 DNA reads as TGCGCCAGCAGTTCCGGAGGGCCAGGGGAGACCCAGTACTTC. As protein: CASSSGGPGETQYF. The V and J genes are TRBV5-1 and TRBJ2-5; D may be TRBD2 (6 bases). Deletions cut 5 bases from V and 5 bases from J, with 16 bases between. CDR1 is SGHRS, CDR2 YFSETQ, per germline. The CDR3 has 14 residues.